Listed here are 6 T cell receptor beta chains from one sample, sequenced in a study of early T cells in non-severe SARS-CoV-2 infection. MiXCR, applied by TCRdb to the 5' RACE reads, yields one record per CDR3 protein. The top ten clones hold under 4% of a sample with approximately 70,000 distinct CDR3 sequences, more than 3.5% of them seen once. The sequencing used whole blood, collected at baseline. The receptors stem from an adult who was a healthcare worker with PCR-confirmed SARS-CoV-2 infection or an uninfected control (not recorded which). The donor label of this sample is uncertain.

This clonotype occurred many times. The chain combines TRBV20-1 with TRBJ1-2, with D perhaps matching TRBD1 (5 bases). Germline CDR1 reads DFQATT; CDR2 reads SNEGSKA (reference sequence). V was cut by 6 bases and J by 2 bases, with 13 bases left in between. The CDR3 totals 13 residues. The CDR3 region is CSAPYGDNYGYTF. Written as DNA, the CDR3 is TGCAGTGCCCCATACGGGGACAACTATGGCTACACCTTC.

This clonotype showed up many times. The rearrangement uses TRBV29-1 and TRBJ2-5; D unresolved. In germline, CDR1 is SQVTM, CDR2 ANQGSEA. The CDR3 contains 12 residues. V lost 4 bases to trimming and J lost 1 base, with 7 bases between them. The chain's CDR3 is CSVVASQETQYF. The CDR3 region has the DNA TGCAGCGTTGTCGCATCCCAAGAGACCCAGTACTTC.

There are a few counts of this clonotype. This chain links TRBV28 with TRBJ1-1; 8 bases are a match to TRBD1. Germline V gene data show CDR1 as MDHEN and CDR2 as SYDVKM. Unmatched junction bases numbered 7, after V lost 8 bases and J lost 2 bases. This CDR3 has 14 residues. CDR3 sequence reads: CASQDRAGNTEAFF. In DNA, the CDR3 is TGTGCCAGCCAGGACAGGGCGGGAAACACTGAAGCTTTCTTT.

CDR3 DNA: TGTGCCAGCAGCCCCCCTAGCGGGGGATTTGATACGCAGTATTTT. It specifies CASSPPSGGFDTQYF. The rearrangement uses TRBV28 and TRBJ2-3; 10 bases match TRBD2. Unmatched junction bases numbered 9, after V lost 6 bases and J lost 6 bases. The CDR3 extends over 15 amino acids. CDR1 and CDR2 from the germline V gene are MDHEN and SYDVKM.

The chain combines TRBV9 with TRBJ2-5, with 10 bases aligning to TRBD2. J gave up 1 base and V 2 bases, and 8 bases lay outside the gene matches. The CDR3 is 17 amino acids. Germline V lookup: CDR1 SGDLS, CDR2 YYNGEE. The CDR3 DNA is TGTGCCAGCAGCGTCGACCCTAGCGGGGGAATCCAAGAGACCCAGTACTTC. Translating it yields CASSVDPSGGIQETQYF.

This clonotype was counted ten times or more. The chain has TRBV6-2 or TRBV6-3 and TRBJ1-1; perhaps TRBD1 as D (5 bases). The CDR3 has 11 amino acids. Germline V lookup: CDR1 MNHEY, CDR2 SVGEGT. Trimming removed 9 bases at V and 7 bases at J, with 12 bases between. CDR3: CASGHSREAFF. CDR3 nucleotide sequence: TGTGCCAGTGGACACTCTCGTGAAGCTTTCTTT.